Included here is one T cell receptor beta chain sequence, with context. Germline V lookup: CDR1 MNHNY, CDR2 SVGAGI (reference sequence). This CDR3 spans 15 amino acids. The V and J ends lost 0 bases and 5 bases respectively, with 13 bases between them. The record originates from a study of control samples from healthy donors and cancer patients. The repertoire was sequenced with immunoSEQ multiplex PCR; TCRdb's copy has only in-frame clones and lacks some. The sample lists over 80,000 clones, 91% occurring once. V usage is TRBV6-6 and J usage is TRBJ1-2, with D possibly matching TRBD1 (5 bases). The TCR was taken from a young man in good health. The sequenced material came from blood. The CDR3 DNA reads as TGTGCCAGCAGTTACTCGCATGTGGGGCAATATGGCTACACCTTC. Translating gives CASSYSHVGQYGYTF.